These 30 T cell receptor beta chains were all obtained from the same sample, sequenced in a study of cytomegalovirus exposure and HLA in healthy donors. PCR involved 60 Vbeta and 13 Jbeta primers. Measured with immunoSEQ multiplex PCR; TCRdb has only the in-frame clones, and not every one. The sample contains around 190,000 clones, 65% to 90% of which appear only once. Sequenced input: PBMCs. The receptors originated from a woman aged 30 to 39 in good health and CMV-seronegative.

V usage is TRBV2 and J usage is TRBJ2-3; 10 nucleotides line up with TRBD2. Germline CDR1 SNHLY, CDR2 FYNNEI. The CDR3 contains 15 residues. V lost 6 bases and J lost 2; bases outside the gene matches: 5. The DNA for the CDR3 is TGTGCCAGCAGCCTGGGACTAGCGAACACAGATACGCAGTATTTT. It codes for CASSLGLANTDTQYF.

The rearrangement joins TRBV7-2 to TRBJ2-1; no reliable D call. The CDR3 runs to 10 residues. Trimming removed 8 bases from V and 5 bases from J, with 4 bases in between. The germline V gene has CDR1 SGHTA and CDR2 FQGNSA. The CDR3 is CASGDNEQFF. Written as DNA, the CDR3 is TGTGCCAGCGGAGACAATGAGCAGTTCTTC. The whole variable domain, remainder taken from reference TRBV7-2 and TRBJ2-1, is GAGVSQSPSNKVTEKGKDVELRCDPISGHTALYWYRQSLGQGLEFLIYFQGNSAPDKSGLPSDRFSAERTGGSVSTLTIQRTQQEDSAVYLCASGDNEQFFGPGTRLTVL.

This clone was counted a few times. The V gene is TRBV7-3, the J gene TRBJ2-1, with a possible D match to TRBD2 (6 bases). Trimming stripped 5 bases from V and 7 bases from J, with 15 bases between. There are 14 residues in the CDR3. The V gene's germline CDR1 is SGHTA and CDR2 FQGTGA. The CDR3 DNA is TGTGCCAGCAGCCCCTCCGGGACTCAGAATGAGCAGTTCTTC. This sequence encodes CASSPSGTQNEQFF. The full variable domain, completed using reference TRBV7-3 and TRBJ2-1, is GAGVSQTPSNKVTEKGKYVELRCDPISGHTALYWYRQSLGQGPEFLIYFQGTGAADDSGLPNDRFFAVRPEGSVSTLKIQRTERGDSAVYLCASSPSGTQNEQFFGPGTRLTVL.

V is TRBV5-1 and J is TRBJ1-2; D is unclear. Per germline, CDR1 SGHRS and CDR2 YFSETQ. CDR3 length: 13 amino acids. The germline V and J ends were trimmed by 5 bases and 5 bases, with 13 bases remaining between them. The CDR3 loop is CASSMSSRYGYTF. Here the CDR3 DNA reads TGCGCCAGCAGTATGAGTTCTCGATATGGCTACACCTTC.

The chain is built from TRBV10-3 and TRBJ1-2, with D maybe TRBD1 (6 bases). V shed 7 bases and J shed 3 bases, with 15 bases lying between them. The CDR3 is made up of 14 amino acids. Germline CDR1 ENHRY, CDR2 SYGVKD. CDR3 in DNA: TGTGCCATCAATGGCCAGGGGAGCCACTATGGCTACACCTTC. Its translation is CAINGQGSHYGYTF.

A few counts support this clone. This sequence joins TRBV29-1 and TRBJ2-7, with TRBD1 matching 8 bases. The CDR3 is 15 amino acids. The V gene's germline CDR1 is SQVTM and CDR2 ANQGSEA. V lost 3 bases and J lost 5; bases outside the gene matches: 12. The CDR3, as DNA: TGCAGCGTTGATAGGGCAGGGGGCCTTGGGAACGAGCAGTACTTC. Translation gives CSVDRAGGLGNEQYF.

As concerns this clone: The same CDR3 also results from other DNA sequences found in this sample. The chain recombines TRBV7-3 with TRBJ2-1; D might be TRBD2 (5 bases). Per germline, CDR1 SGHTA and CDR2 FQGTGA. This CDR3 spans 15 amino acids. V lost 0 bases, J lost 1 base, and 7 bases lay in between. The CDR3 bases are TGTGCCAGCAGCTTAACGGCGGGTTCCTACAATGAGCAGTTCTTC. Protein product: CASSLTAGSYNEQFF.

The chain employs TRBV7-9 and TRBJ2-3, with 10 bases fitting TRBD2. The CDR3 has 15 residues. Trimming at V came to 3 bases and at J to 0 bases, leaving 0 bases not matched to a gene. The V gene's germline CDR1 is SEHNR and CDR2 FQNEAQ (reference sequence). The CDR3 protein is CASSFSGGSTDTQYF. CDR3 bases: TGTGCCAGCAGCTTTAGCGGGGGGAGCACAGATACGCAGTATTTT.

The V gene is TRBV5-1, the J gene TRBJ2-7; weak D call: TRBD1 (5 bases). Germline V gives CDR1 SGHRS, CDR2 YFSETQ. The CDR3 contains 18 residues. V was clipped by 1 base and J by 6 bases, with 26 bases between them. As DNA, the CDR3 is TGCGCCAGCAGCTTGAGTTTAACAGCGTCTGGGGCGACCGCCGAGCAGTACTTC. Its translation is CASSLSLTASGATAEQYF.

The chain has TRBV5-4 and TRBJ2-3, with D perhaps TRBD2 (5 bases). V was pared by 7 bases and J by 0 bases, with 18 bases between. In germline, CDR1 is SGHNT, CDR2 YYREEE (reference sequence). The CDR3 spans 16 residues. CDR3 sequence: CASRREADASTDTQYF. As DNA, the CDR3 is TGTGCCAGCCGTAGGGAAGCGGATGCTAGCACAGATACGCAGTATTTT.

The J gene is TRBJ2-4, the V gene TRBV6-1, with D tentatively TRBD2 (6 bases). The CDR3 runs to 15 residues. Germline lookup yields CDR1 MNHNS and CDR2 SASEGT. Between the trimmed V and J ends, which lost 7 bases and 0 bases, there was a span of 13 bases. The CDR3 reads CASTGNGGAKNIQYF. The CDR3 DNA sequence: TGTGCCAGCACGGGGAACGGGGGAGCCAAAAACATTCAGTACTTC.

This chain joins TRBV20-1 and TRBJ2-7; the D is unclear. Trimming took off 4 bases at V and 3 bases at J, with 7 bases between the two ends. Per germline, CDR1 DFQATT and CDR2 SNEGSKA (reference sequence). The CDR3 loop spans 11 amino acids. In DNA form, the CDR3 reads TGCAGTGCTACGAGGAACTACGAGCAGTACTTC. Amino acid sequence: CSATRNYEQYF.

The chain uses TRBV11-1 and TRBJ2-5; possible D gene TRBD2, 7 bases. Germline CDR1 reads SGHAT; CDR2 reads FQDESV (reference sequence). The V and J ends lost 6 bases and 2 bases respectively, with 10 bases between them. The CDR3 loop spans 13 amino acids. The CDR3 sequence: CASSRGAQETQYF. CDR3 coding DNA: TGTGCCAGCAGTCGGGGGGCACAAGAGACCCAGTACTTC.

The gene calls are TRBV9 and TRBJ2-7; possible D gene TRBD2, 6 bases. With 4 bases removed from V and 0 bases from J, the gap between germline ends came to 14 bases. CDR1 SGDLS and CDR2 YYNGEE come from the germline V gene. The CDR3 totals 15 residues. For the CDR3, the DNA is TGTGCCAGCAGCCCCCCGGTCGGGAGCTCCTACGAGCAGTACTTC. Its translation is CASSPPVGSSYEQYF.

CDR3 bases: TGTGCCAGTACCGGAGGACTAGCGGGGGGCCAAGAGACCCAGTACTTC. As protein: CASTGGLAGGQETQYF. The V and J genes are TRBV19 and TRBJ2-5; the match to TRBD2 covers 14 bases. The CDR3 contains 16 residues. Trimming removed 7 bases from V and 1 base from J; junction bases left unmatched: 5. Germline CDR1 reads LNHDA; CDR2 reads SQIVND (reference sequence).

On this clone itself: Mismatch with germline at one junction end may stem from a read error. V usage is TRBV7-7 and J usage is TRBJ2-1; 8 bases are a match to TRBD2. The CDR3 covers 14 residues. Germline V gene sequence: CDR1 SSHAT, CDR2 FNYEAQ (reference sequence). CDR3 nucleotide sequence: TGTGCTAGCAGCTTAGCGGGGAGCCAGAATGAGCAGTTCTTC. Its protein is CASSLAGSQNEQFF.

The table lists this clone with a few counts. The chain carries TRBV11-2 and TRBJ2-2, with 11 nucleotides matching TRBD1. From germline, CDR1 is SGHAT and CDR2 FQNNGV. The CDR3 contains 14 residues. With 6 bases clipped from V and 5 bases from J, the junction kept 2 bases outside the gene matches. In nucleotides, the CDR3 is TGTGCCAGCAGGGACAGGGGGCTTACCGGGGAGCTGTTTTTT. Translation gives CASRDRGLTGELFF.

V and J are TRBV28 and TRBJ2-7, with 10 nucleotides matching TRBD1. This CDR3 spans 14 amino acids. The germline gives CDR1 MDHEN, CDR2 SYDVKM. V was pared by 10 bases and J by 3 bases, with 9 bases of the junction left unmatched. The chain's CDR3 is CATNRGTGVYEQYF. CDR3 coding DNA: TGTGCCACCAACCGCGGGACAGGGGTCTACGAGCAGTACTTC.

The rearrangement uses TRBV6-1 and TRBJ1-1; 9 nucleotides match TRBD1. CDR3 size: 13 residues. Germline V lookup: CDR1 MNHNS, CDR2 SASEGT. The J segment lost 7 bases and the V segment lost 5 bases, leaving 5 bases of the junction unmatched. CDR3 coding DNA: TGTGCCAGCAGTAGGGGACAGGGCGTTGAAGCTTTCTTT. Amino acid sequence: CASSRGQGVEAFF.

This clone has a single count. The chain recombines TRBV6-6 with TRBJ2-7; 7 bases line up with TRBD1. Per germline, CDR1 MNHNY and CDR2 SVGAGI (reference sequence). J was trimmed by 7 bases and V by 6 bases; bases with no gene match: 12. The CDR3 has 14 amino acids. CDR3 sequence (DNA): TGTGCCAGCAGCAACAGGGGAGAGGGTAGGGAGCAGTACTTC. This gives the protein CASSNRGEGREQYF.

V gene TRBV27 combines with J gene TRBJ2-7; maybe TRBD1 (6 bases). CDR1 MNHEY and CDR2 SMNVEV come from the germline V gene (reference sequence). This CDR3 contains 15 residues. Trimming cost V 4 bases and J 0 bases, with 13 bases left between them. The CDR3 bases are TGTGCCAGCAGTTCCCAGGGGTCGGCCTCCTACGAGCAGTACTTC. Its protein is CASSSQGSASYEQYF.

The chain carries TRBV27 and TRBJ2-2; D remains ambiguous. Trimming removed 3 bases from V and 6 bases from J, with 8 bases in between. The CDR3 consists of 13 residues. CDR1 MNHEY and CDR2 SMNVEV come from the germline V gene (reference sequence). CDR3 sequence reads: CASSFRVSGELFF. For the CDR3, the DNA is TGTGCCAGCAGTTTCCGAGTCTCCGGGGAGCTGTTTTTT.

The chain uses TRBV7-9 and TRBJ1-1; D is unclear. Trimming removed 6 bases from V and 1 base from J, with 9 bases in between. CDR3 length equals 13 residues. Germline values: CDR1 SEHNR, CDR2 FQNEAQ (reference sequence). CDR3 residues: CASRATRNTEAFF. The CDR3 DNA reads as TGTGCCAGCAGGGCGACAAGGAACACTGAAGCTTTCTTT.

This chain joins TRBV6-6 and TRBJ1-5; 8 positions agree with TRBD1. In germline, CDR1 is MNHNY, CDR2 SVGAGI (reference sequence). This CDR3 spans 13 amino acids. The ends lost 4 bases at V and 6 bases at J; junction bases unmatched: 2. CDR3 bases: TGTGCCAGCAGTTCTCAGGGGGCTCAGCCCCAGCATTTT. It encodes CASSSQGAQPQHF.

J is TRBJ2-5 and V is TRBV4-1; TRBD1 matches 10 bases. This CDR3 contains 15 residues. V shed 3 bases and J 4 bases; nucleotides not matched to a gene: 5. Germline CDR1 and CDR2: MGHRA and YSYEKL. The chain's CDR3 is CASSHSDRGPETQYF. The DNA for the CDR3 is TGCGCCAGCAGCCATTCAGACAGGGGGCCAGAGACCCAGTACTTC.

The J gene is TRBJ2-3, the V gene TRBV18; 8 positions agree with TRBD2. V shed 1 base and J 1 base; nucleotides not matched to a gene: 1. Per germline, CDR1 KGHSH and CDR2 LQKENI. This CDR3 comprises 15 residues. CDR3: CASSPLAGRTDTQYF. The CDR3 DNA reads as TGTGCCAGCTCACCACTAGCGGGACGCACAGATACGCAGTATTTT.

Concerning this clone itself: This specimen includes other DNA sequences encoding the same CDR3. The DNA for the CDR3 is TGTGCCAGCAGTTTAGCAGGGCCCTACGAGCAGTACTTC. Its protein is CASSLAGPYEQYF. This chain uses TRBV28 with TRBJ2-7, with D possibly TRBD1 on 5 matching bases. The V and J ends lost 2 bases and 2 bases respectively, with 7 bases between them. Germline CDR1 MDHEN, CDR2 SYDVKM. CDR3 length: 13 amino acids.

The chain combines TRBV6-1 with TRBJ2-7; 9 bases are a match to TRBD1. Germline CDR1 is MNHNS and CDR2 is SASEGT. The junction had 7 bases not matched to a gene; V was cut back by 1 base and J by 3 bases. The CDR3 has 16 residues. DNA of the CDR3: TGTGCCAGCAGTGAAGTTACCGGGACAGGGTTCTACGAGCAGTACTTC. Its translation is CASSEVTGTGFYEQYF.

This clone was observed once. The rearrangement uses TRBV27 and TRBJ1-2; D might be TRBD1 (6 bases). Germline CDR1 and CDR2: MNHEY and SMNVEV (reference sequence). The CDR3 is made up of 11 amino acids. The V end was cut by 11 bases, the J end by 8 bases, with 15 bases between. This CDR3 reads CAGEGGGGYTF. CDR3 DNA: TGTGCCGGGGAGGGGGGGGGCGGCTACACCTTC.

The chain combines TRBV6-1 with TRBJ1-5; tentative D call: TRBD1 (5 bases). CDR1 MNHNS and CDR2 SASEGT come from the germline V gene. V gave up 5 bases and J gave up 6 bases, with 17 bases separating them. The CDR3 runs to 15 residues. The CDR3 sequence is CASSPHAGRRQPQHF. As DNA, the CDR3 is TGTGCCAGCAGTCCCCACGCAGGGCGGCGTCAGCCCCAGCATTTT.